This T cell receptor (beta chain) was retrieved from a study of blood T cell repertoires in COVID-19. Libraries were prepared by immunoSEQ multiplex PCR; TCRdb keeps only in-frame clonotypes and omits some of them. The sample has tens of thousands of clones, about four fifths seen once. The receptor comes from a man between 65 and 85 years old with acute or convalescent COVID-19. The specimen was peripheral blood.

CDR3 sequence (DNA): TGTGCCAGCAGTTCGAGACAGGGAAGTGCCAATCAGCCCCAGCATTTT. It is translated as CASSSRQGSANQPQHF. The chain combines TRBV6-2 or TRBV6-3 with TRBJ1-5, with TRBD1 identical over 7 bases. Trimming at V came to 4 bases and at J to 3 bases, leaving 9 bases not matched to a gene. Germline values: CDR1 MNHEY, CDR2 SVGEGT. The CDR3 extends over 16 amino acids.